Each of the 10 T cell receptor beta chains below was sequenced from the same sample in a study of cytomegalovirus exposure and HLA in healthy donors. PCR primers comprised 60 Vbeta and 13 Jbeta primers. The table came from immunoSEQ multiplex PCR; TCRdb's copy has only in-frame clones and leaves some out. The sample records 85,000 to 100,000 clones, approximately 80% being singletons. The sample comprised PBMCs. The receptors here all came from a male donor in good health and CMV-seropositive.

This rearrangement joins TRBV27 to TRBJ1-2; D is undetermined. The CDR3 has 14 amino acids. Trimming stripped 3 bases from V and 1 base from J, with 9 bases between. Germline loops: CDR1 MNHEY, CDR2 SMNVEV (reference sequence). CDR3 region: CASSFRGSNYGYTF. The CDR3 bases are TGTGCCAGCAGTTTTCGGGGAAGTAACTATGGCTACACCTTC.

The CDR3 protein is CASSLAYTSGVTDTQYF. The DNA of the CDR3 is TGTGCCAGCAGCTTAGCCTACACTAGCGGGGTCACAGATACGCAGTATTTT. V is TRBV7-2 and J is TRBJ2-3; 10 positions agree with TRBD2. The CDR3 consists of 17 residues. Germline assignment: CDR1 SGHTA and CDR2 FQGNSA. V shed 0 bases, J shed 2 bases, and the junction held 5 bases outside the gene matches.

The chain combines TRBV5-1 with TRBJ2-3; TRBD1 agrees at 7 bases. Germline CDR1 reads SGHRS; CDR2 reads YFSETQ. Trimming took 0 bases from V and 1 from J; bases not matched to a gene: 2. The length of the CDR3 is 15 residues. CDR3 nucleotide sequence: TGCGCCAGCAGCTTGGAGGGGGCCGGCACAGATACGCAGTATTTT. Encoded protein: CASSLEGAGTDTQYF. The complete variable domain, with remaining parts taken from reference TRBV5-1 and TRBJ2-3, reads KAGVTQTPRYLIKTRGQQVTLSCSPISGHRSVSWYQQTPGQGLQFLFEYFSETQRNKGNFPGRFSGRQFSNSRSEMNVSTLELGDSALYLCASSLEGAGTDTQYFGPGTRLTVL.

In this sample, this clone turned up once. The genes are TRBV25-1 and TRBJ2-2, with 8 bases that match TRBD1. Germline V CDR1 and CDR2: MGHDK, SYGVNS. After removal of 6 bases from V and 4 bases from J, the junction contained 10 bases not matched to a gene. The CDR3 spans 16 residues. CDR3 loop: CASSSGTGIVTGELFF. The CDR3 coding sequence is TGTGCCAGCAGCTCCGGGACAGGTATTGTCACCGGGGAGCTGTTTTTT.

This sequence joins TRBV5-4 and TRBJ2-5; the match to TRBD2 covers 11 bases. This CDR3 comprises 15 residues. Germline CDR1 SGHNT, CDR2 YYREEE (reference sequence). With 4 bases clipped from V and 3 bases from J, the junction kept 5 bases outside the gene matches. CDR3 nucleotides: TGTGCCAGCAGCAAGCCGGGACTAGCGGAAGAGACCCAGTACTTC. Protein: CASSKPGLAEETQYF. Based on the CDR3 plus reference TRBV5-4 and TRBJ2-5, the full variable domain is ETGVTQSPTHLIKTRGQQVTLRCSSQSGHNTVSWYQQALGQGPQFIFQYYREEENGRGNFPPRFSGLQFPNYSSELNVNALELDDSALYLCASSKPGLAEETQYFGPGTRLLVL.

This chain joins TRBV6-5 and TRBJ2-7; D perhaps matches TRBD1 (5 bases). V lost 6 bases, J lost 4 bases, and 19 bases lay in between. CDR3 length: 15 residues. Germline values: CDR1 MNHEY, CDR2 SVGAGI. The CDR3 nucleotides read TGTGCCAGCAGCCCCCAGGCAGGGAAAGGGTACGAGCAGTACTTC. It specifies CASSPQAGKGYEQYF.

The gene calls are TRBV30 and TRBJ2-1; 10 bases match TRBD2. V dropped 3 bases and J dropped 6; count of bases not matched to a gene: 5. The germline V gene has CDR1 GTSNPN and CDR2 SVGIG (reference sequence). This CDR3 is 14 amino acids long. Written as DNA, the CDR3 is TGTGCCTGGAGACGTAGCGGGGGGCTCAATGAGCAGTTCTTC. Translated, it gives CAWRRSGGLNEQFF. Together with reference TRBV30 and TRBJ2-1, the CDR3 gives the full variable domain: SQTIHQWPATLVQPVGSPLSLECTVEGTSNPNLYWYRQAAGRGLQLLFYSVGIGQISSEVPQNLSASRPQDRQFILSSKKLLLSDSGFYLCAWRRSGGLNEQFFGPGTRLTVL.

V gene TRBV13 combines with J gene TRBJ2-1; the match to TRBD2 covers 8 bases. This CDR3 comprises 16 residues. Trimming removed 5 bases from V and 4 bases from J; junction bases left unmatched: 10. Germline V gene lookup returns CDR1 PRHDT and CDR2 FYEKMQ (reference sequence). CDR3 residues: CASSTLPGGRYNEQFF. The CDR3 DNA reads as TGTGCCAGCAGCACACTCCCGGGGGGGCGATACAATGAGCAGTTCTTC.

In this sample, this clone turned up a few times. The V call is TRBV12-2, the J call TRBJ2-1; the DNA was not compared with TRBD2, the D call given in the table. TRBV12-2 is flagged as a pseudogene. The CDR3 has 19 residues. The CDR3, as DNA: TGTGCAAGTCGCCCGGGACAGGGGAAATTAGCGGGGGGGCTCAATGAGCAGTTCTTC. This gives the protein CASRPGQGKLAGGLNEQFF.

The chain uses TRBV30 and TRBJ1-2; D gene unclear. Trimming shortened V by 3 bases and J by 7 bases, and 15 bases separated the two germline ends. The germline V gene encodes CDR1 GTSNPN and CDR2 SVGIG (reference sequence). This CDR3 has 13 amino acids. The CDR3 region is CAWRAPSVSGYTF. CDR3 nucleotides: TGTGCCTGGAGAGCCCCATCGGTCTCTGGCTACACCTTC.